A single sample is the source of the 10 T cell receptor beta chains below, sequenced in a study of OX40 agonist ivuxolimab in advanced cancers. Measured with immunoSEQ multiplex PCR; TCRdb has only the in-frame clones, and not every one. The sample has around 70,000 clones; over 75% are singletons. Sequencing was performed on CD4+ or CD8+ T cells sorted from blood, taken in a trial of the OX40 agonist ivuxolimab. Receptors originate from an adult with an advanced solid tumor such as melanoma, head and neck, liver or kidney cancer.

The V gene is TRBV6-5, the J gene TRBJ2-3; 13 bases are a match to TRBD2. Losses at the gene ends were 6 bases for V and 5 bases for J; bases not matched to a gene: 2. This CDR3 is 14 amino acids long. Germline CDR1 is MNHEY and CDR2 is SVGAGI. CDR3 DNA: TGTGCCAGCAGACGGACTAGCGGGAGAGATACGCAGTATTTT. This encodes CASRRTSGRDTQYF.

The chain recombines TRBV5-4 with TRBJ1-1; D unclear. The CDR3 length is 15 residues. V lost 3 bases and J lost 4, with 16 bases in between. Germline V gene sequence: CDR1 SGHNT, CDR2 YYREEE (reference sequence). The CDR3 reads CASSSWARGITEAFF. The CDR3, as DNA: TGTGCCAGCAGCTCATGGGCCCGGGGAATCACTGAAGCTTTCTTT.

Only one count was recorded for this clone. The chain employs TRBV25-1 and TRBJ2-7, with 12 bases identical to TRBD2. The ends lost 4 bases at V and 4 bases at J; junction bases unmatched: 8. The CDR3 sequence is 16 residues long. Germline V gene data show CDR1 as MGHDK and CDR2 as SYGVNS. CDR3 region: CASSGRTSGISYEQYF. CDR3 coding DNA: TGTGCCAGCAGTGGGAGGACTAGCGGGATATCTTACGAGCAGTACTTC.

The genes are TRBV6-6 and TRBJ2-7; no clear D. Deletions cut 2 bases from V and 6 bases from J, with 11 bases between. The CDR3 is made up of 13 amino acids. The V gene's germline CDR1 is MNHNY and CDR2 SVGAGI (reference sequence). CDR3 in DNA: TGTGCCAGCAGTTACGGTTTATCCGTCGAGCAGTACTTC. Translated, it gives CASSYGLSVEQYF.

The CDR3 DNA sequence: TGTGCCACCCTTCTGACTAGCGGGAGTAATGAGCAGTTCTTC. Residues: CATLLTSGSNEQFF. The J gene is TRBJ2-1, the V gene TRBV5-4; TRBD2 aligns across 12 bases. Germline trimming cut 9 bases from V and 7 bases from J; bases unmatched to any gene: 8. The CDR3 has 14 residues. Germline CDR1 is SGHNT and CDR2 is YYREEE (reference sequence).

The chain uses TRBV27 and TRBJ1-5; D call uncertain. Germline CDR1 is MNHEY and CDR2 is SMNVEV (reference sequence). The CDR3 extends over 13 amino acids. V was shortened by 2 bases and J by 3 bases, with 5 bases between the two germline ends. CDR3 amino acids: CASSLNFNQPQHF. CDR3 sequence (DNA): TGTGCCAGCAGTTTAAATTTCAATCAGCCCCAGCATTTT.

The CDR3 loop is CASSQTDHSGNTIYF. For the CDR3, the DNA is TGTGCCAGCAGCCAGACGGACCACTCTGGAAACACCATATATTTT. This chain uses TRBV6-5 with TRBJ1-3; D gene unclear. Trimming took 6 bases from V and 0 from J, leaving 12 bases between them. Per germline, CDR1 MNHEY and CDR2 SVGAGI. The CDR3 loop spans 15 amino acids.

This clone has a single count. J is TRBJ1-2 and V is TRBV7-2; tentatively, D is TRBD1 (5 bases). This CDR3 region has 15 residues. V lost 1 base to trimming and J lost 6 bases, with 15 bases between them. Germline-derived CDR1 and CDR2 are SGHTA and FQGNSA. The CDR3 here is CASSLGGRSIDGYTF. CDR3 nucleotides: TGTGCCAGCAGCTTAGGGGGCCGTTCAATCGATGGCTACACCTTC. Supplemented by reference TRBV7-2 and TRBJ1-2, the full variable domain reads GAGVSQSPSNKVTEKGKDVELRCDPISGHTALYWYRQSLGQGLEFLIYFQGNSAPDKSGLPSDRFSAERTGGSVSTLTIQRTQQEDSAVYLCASSLGGRSIDGYTFGSGTRLTVV.

The rearrangement joins TRBV7-9 to TRBJ1-2, with D unresolved. The germline V and J ends were trimmed by 7 bases and 6 bases, with 21 bases remaining between them. Germline V gene data show CDR1 as SEHNR and CDR2 as FQNEAQ (reference sequence). CDR3 length equals 15 residues. CDR3 coding DNA: TGTGCCAGCACCCCGGGTGGAGGTTTAAGGGATGGCTACACCTTC. Protein: CASTPGGGLRDGYTF.

CDR3 in DNA: TGCGCCAGCAGCCGCAAATTGGACTGGCAATCCTACAATGAGCAGTTCTTC. This translates into CASSRKLDWQSYNEQFF. The chain is built from TRBV4-3 and TRBJ2-1; D possibly corresponds to TRBD2 (5 bases). CDR3 length equals 17 residues. CDR1 and CDR2 (germline): LGHNA, YSLEER. V lost 4 bases and J lost 1, with 17 bases in between.